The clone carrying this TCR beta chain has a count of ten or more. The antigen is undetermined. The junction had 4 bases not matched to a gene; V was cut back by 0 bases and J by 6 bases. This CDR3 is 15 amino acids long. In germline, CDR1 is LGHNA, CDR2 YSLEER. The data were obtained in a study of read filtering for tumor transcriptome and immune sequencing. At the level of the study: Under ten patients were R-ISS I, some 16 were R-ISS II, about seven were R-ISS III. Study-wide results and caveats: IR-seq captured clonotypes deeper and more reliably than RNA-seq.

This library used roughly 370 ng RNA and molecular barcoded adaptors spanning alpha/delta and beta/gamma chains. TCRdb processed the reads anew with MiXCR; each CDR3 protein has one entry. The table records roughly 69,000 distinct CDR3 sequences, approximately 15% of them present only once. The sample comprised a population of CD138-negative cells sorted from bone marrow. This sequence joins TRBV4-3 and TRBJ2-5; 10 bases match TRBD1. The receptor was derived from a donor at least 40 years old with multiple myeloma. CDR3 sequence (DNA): TGCGCCAGCAGCCAAGACGGGACAGGGGTGAAGACCCAGTACTTC. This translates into CASSQDGTGVKTQYF.